This T cell receptor beta chain was identified during a study of blood T cell repertoires in COVID-19. Study context: Samples of COVID-19 (acute and convalescent) were obtained from the United States, Italy and Spain.

Participant age was roughly 18 to 95 years, and participants resided in roughly 24 US areas. The study assigned cohorts using participant-reported clinical history. In the original workflow: Counts of nucleated cells, estimated from reference gene primer amplification, were obtained. Here immunoSEQ multiplex PCR was the method, and the copy in TCRdb shows in-frame clones only, minus some. The V and J calls and clone size are taken from that table; D and trimming were inferred from the DNA. The table records tens of thousands of clones, more than 80% of them present only once. Germline CDR1 and CDR2: LNHDA and SQIVND (reference sequence). The CDR3 length is 14 residues. V dropped 5 bases and J dropped 0 bases, with 10 bases sitting between them.

The source of this sequence is a woman aged 40-49 years with acute COVID-19. Input material: PBMCs or T cells enriched from blood (not recorded which). V usage is TRBV19 and J usage is TRBJ1-1, with TRBD1 as a possible D gene (5 bases). CDR3 sequence reads: CASSSGGLNTEAFF. CDR3 DNA: TGTGCCAGTAGTTCGGGGGGTTTGAACACTGAAGCTTTCTTT.